Listed here is a single TCR beta chain. This clone was counted between two and nine times. The clone's antigen remains unknown. Per-base quality was not reported, and no clone a single base away is much larger than it. This sample stems from a study of T cells after posttransplantation cyclophosphamide (dated by TCRdb to 2015 to 2016). About the investigation overall: Using TRB sequencing, the study followed how the T cell repertoire rebuilt after myeloablative bone marrow transplantation with posttransplantation cyclophosphamide given as GVHD prophylaxis. Public TRB sequences were checked against a database of over 3,000 sequences associated with responses to pathogens, tumor antigens, self-antigens and alloantigens. Antigen receptor sequencing covered samples from some 35 PTCy-treated patients and around 15 of their related bone marrow donors. In 3 patients, TRB sequencing was also performed on up to 3 more blood samples taken 2 to 5.2 years after transplant, and in a handful of patients, pretransplant blood was also TRB-sequenced. TRA and TRB clonality were tightly correlated in about ten samples, so subsequent TCR analyses focused on TRB only. Blood from every one of the 30 to 40 PTCy patients who had 1-year posttransplant specimens underwent TRB sequencing.

The CDR3 covers 15 residues, taking in both the cysteine and the phenylalanine. The read is trimmed to its CDR3 DNA, 45 bases read in frame from base 1. V is pared back by 4 bases and J by 1 base, with 12 bases lying between the germline termini. The control cohort consisted of about a dozen patients who had myeloablative marrow transplants with methotrexate plus a calcineurin inhibitor and who were sampled 1 year after transplant. Mononuclear cells from peripheral blood and bone marrow were separated by Ficoll-Hypaque density centrifugation and then cryopreserved. Study-wide findings and limitations: The TRB repertoires of T cells infiltrating skin or GI tract showed only limited overlap with the TRB repertoires of T cells in blood. Donor-recipient similarity was low at 1-2 months but rose over the first year, and later blood repertoires were often dominated by donor CD8+ memory clones. Across the 45 to 55 patients, TRB clonality was highly associated with recipient CMV seropositivity and CMV reactivation, and diversity with PTCy was similar to that in the CNI/methotrexate controls.

TRB sequencing was run on genomic DNA with either the immunoSEQ assay at survey resolution or the hsTCRB kit. Concerning the study's data processing: The immunoSEQ software was used for initial read processing, and the LymphoSeq R package was used for repertoire analyses. Clonality was computed as 1 minus normalized Shannon entropy; Gini coefficient was also calculated for each TRB dataset. Phenotypes of unsorted samples were inferred by mapping TRB sequences from sorted subsets of the recipient or donor onto the same recipient's unsorted samples. TCRdb obtained this table from immuneACCESS and retained in-frame rearrangements with V and J assigned. These tables miss some clones; where compared with another copy, unresolved V genes account for less than half of the shortfall, and the remainder is unexplained. Clonal size and the V and J genes are those of that table, whereas D and trimming came from the DNA. This sample is represented by roughly 14,000 clones; roughly 84% of them were singletons. Of the sample, around 5% is held by the ten largest clones.

The source of this sequence is a male patient between 18 and 35 years old who received an allogeneic stem cell transplant from a related donor, was CMV-positive, and had no GVHD. After a transplant, not all T cells may be the patient's own; some may come from the graft donor. Here the sequenced sample was PBMCs, taken 350 to 400 days after allogeneic stem cell transplant with calcineurin inhibitor and methotrexate. The sequence joins TRBV5-3 to TRBJ2-1; a confident D gene designation cannot be given. TRBV5-3 is filed as an ORF, its function uncertain. The CDR3 is CARSRAKRSYNEQFF. The DNA sequence reads TGTGCCAGAAGCAGAGCTAAGCGATCCTACAATGAGCAGTTCTTC.